Given below is one T cell receptor beta chain in context. This record belongs to a study of blood T cells in healthy people across ages. Caucasian individuals from Russia who were healthy and aged roughly 6 to 100 acted as donors. Drawing of peripheral blood yielded about 9.7 milliliters from each donor. Extraction of total RNA produced a minimum of 5 micrograms from each sample. A J-beta primer mix and a sample-barcoded 5' primer were used in a second PCR of about 7 to 12 cycles. Each cDNA molecule received a tag from a template-switch adaptor that had 12 random nucleotides. TCRdb analysed the 5' RACE reads with MiXCR anew, one entry per CDR3 protein. The sample has roughly 1.4 million distinct CDR3 sequences; approximately 59% are singletons. Source material: blood. This sequence originates from a man younger than 35 in good health.

The CDR3 region has the DNA TGTGCCAGCAGGGGGCTGGGTACCGACGAGCAGTACTTC. It encodes CASRGLGTDEQYF. This chain uses TRBV27 with TRBJ2-7; weak D call: TRBD1 (5 bases). The CDR3 runs 13 residues. With 6 bases removed from V and 5 bases from J, the gap between germline ends came to 14 bases. CDR1 is MNHEY and CDR2 is SMNVEV in the germline V gene (reference sequence).